This T cell receptor (beta chain) comes out of a study of T cells in Graves' hyperthyroidism and ophthalmopathy (dated 2019 in TCRdb). Study-level background: Peripheral blood was collected at initial diagnosis, before any treatment. The approximately 100 discovery patients were randomly divided into training and test sets at a 7:3 ratio. After sampling, hyperthyroidism patients received methimazole starting at 30 mg daily, and ophthalmopathy patients received high-dose intravenous methylprednisolone. The paper describes TCR Vbeta CDR3 sequencing of 135 peripheral blood samples, made up of 43 ophthalmopathy patients, around 78 hyperthyroidism patients and 17 progressor patients. The study also compared thyroid tissue and blood T-cell repertoires from more than five Graves' hyperthyroidism patients. An independent validation cohort of around 19 hyperthyroidism patients and some 15 patients who later progressed to ophthalmopathy tested prospective prediction of ophthalmopathy. To identify TCR V-J signatures that set the groups apart, the researchers used a discovery cohort of more than 95 patients, made up of under 50 with Graves' ophthalmopathy and 57 with stable Graves' hyperthyroidism. Study-wide findings and limitations: A 13 V-J signature model separated ophthalmopathy from stable hyperthyroidism, with around 90% sensitivity and 81% to 82% specificity in cross-validation and 80%/75% in testing. During validation, the model predicted progression to ophthalmopathy a median of roughly 7.1 months ahead of onset, with approximately 71% sensitivity and more than 72% specificity. No statistical method was used to set the sample size in advance, and investigators knew the group allocation. Blood samples also contained most of the expanded thyroid clonotypes (frequency above 0.001), which suggests that blood repertoires may reflect thyroid immune responses.

Stable Graves' hyperthyroidism was defined as the absence of progression to ophthalmopathy over 18 months of follow-up. The hyperthyroidism patients were between 18 and 65 years old and newly diagnosed, with a disease duration of less than 2 months. Any patient with an uncontrolled infection, another autoimmune disease, pregnancy or lactation was excluded. Diagnoses were based on clinical symptoms, serum thyroxine and TRAb, thyroid ultrasound and orbital computed tomography. Ficoll-Paque density gradient centrifugation was used to isolate PBMCs from around 10 ml of fresh peripheral blood. Total RNA was extracted with Trizol reagent, and quality was checked on an Agilent 2100 Bioanalyzer. This clonotype was counted many times. Its specific antigen is unknown. Per-base quality was not reported, and no clone a single base away is much larger than it. V and J lose 7 bases and 4 bases, and a span of 20 bases separates them. The cysteine opens and the phenylalanine closes a CDR3 of 15 amino acids. The entry retains the CDR3 DNA only, 45 bases that are in frame from base 1. The germline V gene (reference sequence) specifies DFQATT as CDR1 and SNEGSKA as CDR2.

The TCR beta CDR3 regions were amplified from the RNA transcripts. For the first round of RT-PCR on the TCR CDR3, the HTBI primer set was used together with the Qiagen OneStep RT-PCR kit. The libraries were constructed in a second round of multiplex PCR and then size-selected and purified. Sequencing of the libraries was done on an Illumina HiSeq2000 using paired-end 100 bp reads. As for the original processing: SOAPnuke was used to process the raw data, with reads discarded if the reads contained adapters or uncalled bases, had a mean Phred below 15, or lacked an exact constant-primer or identifier match. COPE v1.2.5 was used to merge the high-quality paired reads, and each unique nucleotide sequence was defined as a clonotype. MiTCR v1.1 was used to align the clonotypes against IMGT TRBV, TRBD and TRBJ reference segments. The analysis included only V-J combinations with a frequency above 0.0001, which together covered approximately 99% of the repertoires. A TCS score was defined as the ratio between F50 (clonal expansion) and ExV (chaos), using BLOSUM62-based TCRdist between CDR3 peptides within each V-J. Welch's t-statistics and random forest reduced 450 to 600 V-J features to 10 to 15, which were used in a naive Bayes classifier (R e1071). Starting from the raw public reads, TCRdb applied fastp trimming at Q25, assembled clones with MiXCR and retained in-frame beta chains. CDR3 protein duplicates are merged, each entry listing the most common genes and DNA. The V and J calls here are based on TCRdb, not the publication. This sample gives approximately 400,000 distinct CDR3 sequences in total; 14% to 15% of them show up just once. The leading ten clones occupy about 33% of the sample.

The sample taken for sequencing was blood. The clonotype comes from a woman aged 25 to 39 with Graves' hyperthyroidism. Recombination joined TRBV20-1 with TRBJ2-1; a tentative D match to TRBD2 spans 6 bases. In nucleotide form, the sequence is TGCAGTGGTGGGCCCTTAGCGGAACCTTACAATGAGCAGTTCTTC. This encodes CSGGPLAEPYNEQFF.